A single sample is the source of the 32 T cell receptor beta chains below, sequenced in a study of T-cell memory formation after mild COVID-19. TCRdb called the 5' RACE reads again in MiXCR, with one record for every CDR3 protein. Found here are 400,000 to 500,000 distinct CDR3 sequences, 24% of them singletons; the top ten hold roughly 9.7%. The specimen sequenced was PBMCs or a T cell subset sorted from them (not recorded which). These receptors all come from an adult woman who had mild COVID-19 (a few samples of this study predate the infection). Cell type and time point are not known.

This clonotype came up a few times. CDR3 nucleotides: TGTGCCACCGGGAGCAGGGCCGGCACTGAAGCTTTCTTT. It is translated as CATGSRAGTEAFF. The chain has TRBV24-1 and TRBJ1-1, with D perhaps TRBD1 (5 bases). Deletions cut 9 bases from V and 4 bases from J, with 14 bases between. In germline, CDR1 is KGHDR, CDR2 SFDVKD. This CDR3 is built from 13 residues.

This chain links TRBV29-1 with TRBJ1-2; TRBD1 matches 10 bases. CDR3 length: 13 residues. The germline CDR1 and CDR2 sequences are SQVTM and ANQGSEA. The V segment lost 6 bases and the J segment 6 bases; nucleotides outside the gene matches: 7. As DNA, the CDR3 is TGCAGCGTCAATGCCGGGACAGGGGATGGCTACACCTTC. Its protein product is CSVNAGTGDGYTF.

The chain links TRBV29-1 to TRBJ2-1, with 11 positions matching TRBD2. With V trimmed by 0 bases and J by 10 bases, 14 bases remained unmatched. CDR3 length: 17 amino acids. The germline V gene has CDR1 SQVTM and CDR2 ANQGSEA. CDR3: CSVEDSSGTSGLAEQFF. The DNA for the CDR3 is TGCAGCGTTGAAGATTCGTCGGGGACTAGCGGACTTGCGGAGCAGTTCTTC.

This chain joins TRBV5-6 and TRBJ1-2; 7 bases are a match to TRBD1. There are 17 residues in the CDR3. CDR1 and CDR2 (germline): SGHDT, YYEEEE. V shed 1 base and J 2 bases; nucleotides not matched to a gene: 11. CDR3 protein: CASSLSPNPGQNYGYTF. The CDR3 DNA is TGTGCCAGCAGCTTGAGCCCCAACCCGGGACAGAACTATGGCTACACCTTC.

CDR3 region: CASSVDAGTGGQPQHF. The CDR3 DNA follows: TGTGCCAGCAGCGTAGATGCTGGGACAGGGGGGCAGCCCCAGCATTTT. The chain links TRBV9 to TRBJ1-5; 11 bases are shared with TRBD1. The germline CDR1 and CDR2 sequences are SGDLS and YYNGEE. The CDR3 has 16 residues. The ends lost 0 bases at V and 7 bases at J; junction bases unmatched: 6. The variable domain in full, with the rest retrieved from reference TRBV9 and TRBJ1-5, is DSGVTQTPKHLITATGQRVTLRCSPRSGDLSVYWYQQSLDQGLQFLIQYYNGEERAKGNILERFSAQQFPDLHSELNLSSLELGDSALYFCASSVDAGTGGQPQHFGDGTRLSIL.

The CDR3 nucleotides are TGTGCCAGCAGTTACGGTGCCCGAGCTGGAAACACCATATATTTT. This encodes CASSYGARAGNTIYF. The rearrangement links TRBV6-5 to TRBJ1-3; no clear D. This CDR3 region has 15 residues. The germline CDR1 and CDR2 sequences are MNHEY and SVGAGI. V was clipped by 2 bases and J by 2 bases, with 10 bases between them.

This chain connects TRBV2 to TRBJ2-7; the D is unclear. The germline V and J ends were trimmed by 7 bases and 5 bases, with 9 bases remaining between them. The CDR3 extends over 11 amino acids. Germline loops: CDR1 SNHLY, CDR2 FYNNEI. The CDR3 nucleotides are TGTGCCAGCACCCCCTTGAACGAGCAGTACTTC. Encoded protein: CASTPLNEQYF.

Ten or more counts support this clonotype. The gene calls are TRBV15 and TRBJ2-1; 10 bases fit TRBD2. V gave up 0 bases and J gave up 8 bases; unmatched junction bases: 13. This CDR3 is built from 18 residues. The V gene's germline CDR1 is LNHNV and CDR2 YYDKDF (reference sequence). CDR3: CATSRDVLLAGVWDEQFF. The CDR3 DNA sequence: TGTGCCACCAGCAGAGATGTCCTTCTAGCGGGAGTTTGGGATGAGCAGTTCTTC.

As DNA, the CDR3 is TGTGCCAGCAGGCCGGCAGGGAGCGGAAACACCATATATTTT. It translates to CASRPAGSGNTIYF. The chain carries TRBV7-2 and TRBJ1-3, with TRBD1 as a possible D gene (5 bases). The CDR3 runs to 14 residues. CDR1 and CDR2 (germline): SGHTA, FQGNSA. Deletions cut 6 bases from V and 4 bases from J, with 13 bases between.

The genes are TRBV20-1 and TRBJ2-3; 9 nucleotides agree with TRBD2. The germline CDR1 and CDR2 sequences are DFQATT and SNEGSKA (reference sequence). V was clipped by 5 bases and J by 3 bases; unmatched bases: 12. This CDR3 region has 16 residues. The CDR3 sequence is CSAGGRGGTTTDTQYF. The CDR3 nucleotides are TGCAGTGCTGGCGGGCGGGGGGGCACTACGACAGATACGCAGTATTTT.

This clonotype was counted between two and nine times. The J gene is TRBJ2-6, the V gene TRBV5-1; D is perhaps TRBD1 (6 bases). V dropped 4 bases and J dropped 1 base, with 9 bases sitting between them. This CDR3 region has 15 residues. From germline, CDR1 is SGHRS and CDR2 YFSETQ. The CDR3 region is CASSTGHSGANVLTF. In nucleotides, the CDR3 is TGCGCCAGCAGCACGGGACATTCTGGGGCCAACGTCCTGACTTTC.

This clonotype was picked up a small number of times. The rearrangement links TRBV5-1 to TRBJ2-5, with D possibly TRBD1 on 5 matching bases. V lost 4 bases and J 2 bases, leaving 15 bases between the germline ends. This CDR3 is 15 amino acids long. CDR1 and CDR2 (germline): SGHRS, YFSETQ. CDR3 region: CASSLTVNNQETQYF. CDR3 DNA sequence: TGCGCCAGCAGCCTGACAGTTAACAATCAAGAGACCCAGTACTTC.

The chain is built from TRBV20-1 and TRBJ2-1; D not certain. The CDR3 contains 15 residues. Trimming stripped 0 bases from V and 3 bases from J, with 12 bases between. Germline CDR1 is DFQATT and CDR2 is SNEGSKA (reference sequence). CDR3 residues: CSARDFLVGYNEQFF. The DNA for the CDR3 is TGCAGTGCTAGAGATTTCCTAGTTGGCTACAATGAGCAGTTCTTC.

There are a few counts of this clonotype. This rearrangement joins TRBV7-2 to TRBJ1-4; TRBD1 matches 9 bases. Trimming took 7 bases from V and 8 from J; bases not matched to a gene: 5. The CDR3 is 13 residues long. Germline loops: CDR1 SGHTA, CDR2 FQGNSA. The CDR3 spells CASTQGAREKLFF. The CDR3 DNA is TGTGCCAGCACACAGGGGGCTAGGGAAAAACTGTTTTTT.

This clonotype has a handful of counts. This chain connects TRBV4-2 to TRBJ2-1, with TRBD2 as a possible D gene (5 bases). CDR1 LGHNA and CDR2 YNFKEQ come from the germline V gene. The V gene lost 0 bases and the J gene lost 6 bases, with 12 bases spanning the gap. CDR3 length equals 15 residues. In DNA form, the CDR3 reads TGTGCCAGCAGCCAAGATAACCTAGCCCCCAATGAGCAGTTCTTC. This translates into CASSQDNLAPNEQFF.

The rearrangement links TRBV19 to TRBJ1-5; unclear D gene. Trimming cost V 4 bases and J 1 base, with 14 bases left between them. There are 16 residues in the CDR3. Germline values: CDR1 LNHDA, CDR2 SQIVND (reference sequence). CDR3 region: CASSTDMVLSNQPQHF. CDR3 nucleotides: TGTGCCAGTAGTACCGACATGGTCTTAAGCAATCAGCCCCAGCATTTT.

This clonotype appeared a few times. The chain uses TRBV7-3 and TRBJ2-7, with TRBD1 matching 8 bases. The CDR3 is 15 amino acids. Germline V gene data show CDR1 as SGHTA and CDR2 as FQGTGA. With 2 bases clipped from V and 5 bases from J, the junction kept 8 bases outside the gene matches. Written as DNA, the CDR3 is TGTGCCAGCAGCTTATCGGACAGGGCTGGCGACGAGCAGTACTTC. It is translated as CASSLSDRAGDEQYF. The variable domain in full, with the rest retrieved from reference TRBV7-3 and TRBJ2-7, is GAGVSQTPSNKVTEKGKYVELRCDPISGHTALYWYRQSLGQGPEFLIYFQGTGAADDSGLPNDRFFAVRPEGSVSTLKIQRTERGDSAVYLCASSLSDRAGDEQYFGPGTRLTVT.

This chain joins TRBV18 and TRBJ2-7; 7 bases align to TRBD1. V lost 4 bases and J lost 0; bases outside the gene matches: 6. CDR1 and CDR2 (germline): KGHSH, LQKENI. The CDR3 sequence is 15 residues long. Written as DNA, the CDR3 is TGTGCCAGCTCACACCCAGGGGGTCCCTCCTACGAGCAGTACTTC. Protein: CASSHPGGPSYEQYF.

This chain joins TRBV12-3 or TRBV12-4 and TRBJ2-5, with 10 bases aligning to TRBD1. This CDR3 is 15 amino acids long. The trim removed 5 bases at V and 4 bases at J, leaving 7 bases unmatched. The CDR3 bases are TGTGCCAGCAGTGCCGGGACAGGGGTTGCAGAGACCCAGTACTTC. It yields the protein CASSAGTGVAETQYF.

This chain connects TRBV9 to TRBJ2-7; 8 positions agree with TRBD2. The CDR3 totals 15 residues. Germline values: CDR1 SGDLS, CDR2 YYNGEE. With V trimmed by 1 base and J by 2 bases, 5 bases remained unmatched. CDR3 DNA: TGTGCCAGCAGCGTAACCAGCGGGAGTGCCTACGAGCAGTACTTC. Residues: CASSVTSGSAYEQYF.

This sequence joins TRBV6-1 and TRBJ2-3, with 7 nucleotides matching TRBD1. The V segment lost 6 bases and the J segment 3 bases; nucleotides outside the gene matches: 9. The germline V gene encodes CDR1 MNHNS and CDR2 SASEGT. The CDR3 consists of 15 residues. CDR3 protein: CASSDRAMGTDTQYF. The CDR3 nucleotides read TGTGCCAGCAGCGACAGGGCAATGGGAACAGATACGCAGTATTTT.

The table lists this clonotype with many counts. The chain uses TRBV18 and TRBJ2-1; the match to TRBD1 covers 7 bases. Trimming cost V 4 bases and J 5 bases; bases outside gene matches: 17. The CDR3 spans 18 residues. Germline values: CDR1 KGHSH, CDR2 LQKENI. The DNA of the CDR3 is TGTGCCAGCTCACAAAAATTGAATATTGGACAGGAGGACAATGAGCAGTTCTTC. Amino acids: CASSQKLNIGQEDNEQFF.

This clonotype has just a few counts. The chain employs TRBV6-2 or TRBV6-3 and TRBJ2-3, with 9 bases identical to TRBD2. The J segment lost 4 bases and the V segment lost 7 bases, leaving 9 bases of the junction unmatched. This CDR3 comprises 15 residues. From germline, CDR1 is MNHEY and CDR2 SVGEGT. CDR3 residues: CASTYSGSNSDTQYF. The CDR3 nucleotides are TGTGCCAGCACCTATAGCGGGAGTAATTCAGATACGCAGTATTTT.

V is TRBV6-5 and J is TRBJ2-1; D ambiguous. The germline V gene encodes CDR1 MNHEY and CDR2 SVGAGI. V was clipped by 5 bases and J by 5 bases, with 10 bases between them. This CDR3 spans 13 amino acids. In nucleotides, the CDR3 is TGTGCCAGCAGTGACCAAATTGACAATGAGCAGTTCTTC. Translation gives CASSDQIDNEQFF.

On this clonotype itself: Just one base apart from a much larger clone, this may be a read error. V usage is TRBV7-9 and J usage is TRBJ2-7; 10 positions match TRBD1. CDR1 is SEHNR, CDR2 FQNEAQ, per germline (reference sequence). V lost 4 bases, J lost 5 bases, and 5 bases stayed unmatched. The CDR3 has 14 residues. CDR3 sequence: CASSSGTGVNEQYF. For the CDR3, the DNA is TGTGCCAGCAGCTCCGGGACAGGGGTCAACGAGCAGTACTTC.

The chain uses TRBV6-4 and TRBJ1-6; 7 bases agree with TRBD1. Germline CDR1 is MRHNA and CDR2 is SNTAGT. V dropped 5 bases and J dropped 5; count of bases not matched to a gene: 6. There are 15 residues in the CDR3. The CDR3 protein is CASSRTGGHNSPLHF. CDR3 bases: TGTGCCAGCAGTAGGACAGGAGGCCATAATTCACCCCTCCACTTT.

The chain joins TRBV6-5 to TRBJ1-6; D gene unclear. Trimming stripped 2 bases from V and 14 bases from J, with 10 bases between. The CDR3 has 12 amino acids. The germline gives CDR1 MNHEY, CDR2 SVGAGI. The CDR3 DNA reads TGTGCCAGCAGTTACCCCCTGGGAACCCTCCACTTT. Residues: CASSYPLGTLHF.

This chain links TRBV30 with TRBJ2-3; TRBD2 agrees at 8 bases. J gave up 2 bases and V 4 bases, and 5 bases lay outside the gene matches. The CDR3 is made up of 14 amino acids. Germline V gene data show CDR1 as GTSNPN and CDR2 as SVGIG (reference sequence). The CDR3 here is CAWTRGGNTDTQYF. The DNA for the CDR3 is TGTGCCTGGACCCGCGGGGGGAACACAGATACGCAGTATTTT.

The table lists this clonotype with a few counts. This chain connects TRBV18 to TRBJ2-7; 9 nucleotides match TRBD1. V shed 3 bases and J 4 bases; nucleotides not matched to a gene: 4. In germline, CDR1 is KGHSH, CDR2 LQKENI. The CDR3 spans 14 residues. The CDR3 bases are TGTGCCAGCTCACCGGTGGGACAGGGTTACGAGCAGTACTTC. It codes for CASSPVGQGYEQYF.

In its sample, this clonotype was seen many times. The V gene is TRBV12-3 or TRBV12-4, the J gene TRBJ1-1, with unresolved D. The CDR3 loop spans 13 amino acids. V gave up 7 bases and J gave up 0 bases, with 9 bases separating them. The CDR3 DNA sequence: TGTGCCAGCATAGTCTCGCTGAACACTGAAGCTTTCTTT. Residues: CASIVSLNTEAFF.

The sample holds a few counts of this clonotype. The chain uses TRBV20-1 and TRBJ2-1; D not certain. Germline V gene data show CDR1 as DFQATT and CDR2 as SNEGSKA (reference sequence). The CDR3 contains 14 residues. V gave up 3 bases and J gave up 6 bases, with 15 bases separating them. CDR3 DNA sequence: TGCAGTGCTAGGCCTCCCAGGAGCAGCAATGAGCAGTTCTTC. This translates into CSARPPRSSNEQFF.

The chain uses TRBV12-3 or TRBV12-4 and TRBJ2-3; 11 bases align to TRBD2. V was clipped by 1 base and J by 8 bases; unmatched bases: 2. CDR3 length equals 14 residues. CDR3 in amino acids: CASSLVLAGATQYF. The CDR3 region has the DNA TGTGCCAGCAGTTTAGTACTAGCGGGAGCTACGCAGTATTTT.